This TCR beta chain was captured in a study of cytomegalovirus exposure and HLA in healthy donors. General observations from the study: The study labeled 150 or so TCR beta chains cytomegalovirus-associated. There were three CMV-associated chains whose specificity for CMV antigens was confirmed in vitro. Researchers reported in a later analysis that common viral pathogens appeared linked to several top clusters. The classifier reportedly diagnosed cytomegalovirus status with high specificity and sensitivity.

With 60 Vbeta and 13 Jbeta primers, the PCR was carried out. Sequencing used immunoSEQ multiplex PCR; TCRdb keeps in-frame clones, though not all of them. Here the sample spans 60,000 to 70,000 clones, roughly 84% being singletons. In its sample, this clone was seen once. Its matching antigen is unknown. The CDR3 is made up of 16 amino acids. Looked up from germline, CDR1 is MGHRA and CDR2 is YSYEKL. The V segment lost 0 bases and the J segment 6 bases; nucleotides outside the gene matches: 1. The sample was PBMCs. The TCR originated in a woman aged 25-40 years in good health and CMV-seronegative. This chain connects TRBV4-1 to TRBJ2-1, with 14 bases that match TRBD2. This chain's CDR3 is CASSQETSGRANEQFF. In DNA, the CDR3 is TGCGCCAGCAGCCAAGAGACTAGCGGGAGGGCCAATGAGCAGTTCTTC.